This T cell receptor beta chain was recovered during a study of technical replicates of blood from a few donors. This CDR3 spans 13 amino acids. The germline CDR1 and CDR2 sequences are MNHNY and SVGAGI (reference sequence). The V end was cut by 8 bases, the J end by 3 bases, with 14 bases between. Profiled with immunoSEQ multiplex PCR; TCRdb holds only in-frame clones, not every one. The sample has about 56,000 clones; 93% are singletons. This TCR was recovered from a human donor in good health. Some clones in this sample may be carry-over from other donors' samples. Source material: PBMCs. This chain connects TRBV6-6 to TRBJ2-7, with D possibly matching TRBD2 (6 bases). CDR3 DNA: TGTGCCAGCTCCCCTAGGGGAGGCTACGAGCAGTACTTC. Translation: CASSPRGGYEQYF.